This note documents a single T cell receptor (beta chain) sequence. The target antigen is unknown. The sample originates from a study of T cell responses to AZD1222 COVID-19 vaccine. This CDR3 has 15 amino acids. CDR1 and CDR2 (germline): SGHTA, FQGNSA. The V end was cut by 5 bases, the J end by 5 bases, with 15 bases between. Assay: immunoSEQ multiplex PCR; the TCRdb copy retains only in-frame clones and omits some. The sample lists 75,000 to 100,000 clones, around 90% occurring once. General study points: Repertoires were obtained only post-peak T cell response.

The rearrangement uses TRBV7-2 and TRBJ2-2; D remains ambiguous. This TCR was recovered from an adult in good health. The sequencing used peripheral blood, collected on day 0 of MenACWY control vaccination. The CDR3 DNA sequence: TGTGCCAGCAGCGTCGACACCTTGAGAACCGGGGAGCTGTTTTTT. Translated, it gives CASSVDTLRTGELFF. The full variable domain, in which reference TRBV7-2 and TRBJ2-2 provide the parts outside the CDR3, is GAGVSQSPSNKVTEKGKDVELRCDPISGHTALYWYRQSLGQGLEFLIYFQGNSAPDKSGLPSDRFSAERTGGSVSTLTIQRTQQEDSAVYLCASSVDTLRTGELFFGEGSRLTVL.